A selection of T cell receptor beta chains follows, all from one sample in a study of blood T cell repertoires in COVID-19. Assay: immunoSEQ multiplex PCR; the TCRdb copy retains only in-frame clones and omits some. The sample has 130,000 to 150,000 clones, about 85% seen once. Sequenced: peripheral blood. Receptors originate from a woman in her thirties or forties with active or convalescent COVID-19. Each CDR3 is given with its conserved first and last residue. D genes are given only for firm matches.

TRBV1	-	16	TRBJ1-2	TGCACCAGCAGCCAAGGACATAGAGGGCTCCACTATGGCTACACCTTC	CTSSQGHRGLHYGYTF
TRBV19	TRBD1	13	TRBJ1-5	TGTGCCAGTAGTCGCAGGGGGGATCAGCCCCAGCATTTT	CASSRRGDQPQHF
TRBV6-5	TRBD1	14	TRBJ1-5	TGTGCCAGCAGTCCCGGGACAGCCACGGGGCCCCAGCATTTT	CASSPGTATGPQHF
TRBV28	-	13	TRBJ2-7	TGTGCCAGCAGTTTAGGGGCCGCCTACGAGCAGTACTTC	CASSLGAAYEQYF
TRBV7-6	-	13	TRBJ2-7	TGTGCCAGCAGCTTGGTAGAATCGGGCGAGCAGTACTTC	CASSLVESGEQYF
TRBV28	TRBD1	15	TRBJ1-2	TGTGCCAGCAGTTCCTCCGGGACAGGGAAAGATGGCTACACCTTC	CASSSSGTGKDGYTF
TRBV4-1	TRBD1	17	TRBJ1-4	TGCGCCAGCAGCCAAGTGGACAGGGGGGGATCTAATGAAAAACTGTTTTTT	CASSQVDRGGSNEKLFF
TRBV11-2	TRBD2	15	TRBJ2-1	TGTGCCAGCAGGTACGGGCGGGGGGGCAGGAATGAGCAGTTCTTC	CASRYGRGGRNEQFF
TRBV4-2	-	15	TRBJ1-5	TGTGCCAGCAGCCAAGATTGGGGAGCCAATCAGCCCCAGCATTTT	CASSQDWGANQPQHF
TRBV2	TRBD1	17	TRBJ2-3	TGTGCCAGCAGTGGAATACCGGGACAGGGTGGCACAGATACGCAGTATTTT	CASSGIPGQGGTDTQYF
TRBV28	-	15	TRBJ2-6	TGTGCCAGCAGTTCGCGGTTCTCTGGGGCCAACGTCCTGACTTTC	CASSSRFSGANVLTF
TRBV9	-	14	TRBJ1-4	TGTGCCAGCAGCGTAGAGGGGAGGAATGAAAAACTGTTTTTT	CASSVEGRNEKLFF
TRBV5-6	-	14	TRBJ2-7	TGTGCCAGCAGCTTGCAGATAGAGGTCTACGAGCAGTACTTC	CASSLQIEVYEQYF
TRBV11-2	-	17	TRBJ1-6	TGTGCCAGCAGCTTAAACCCCTTCTCCCGGACTCCTTCACCCCTCCACTTT	CASSLNPFSRTPSPLHF
TRBV6-2/TRBV6-3	TRBD1	19	TRBJ2-1	TGTGCCAGCAGTTACGAAAGACAGGGGATTACGAGCGCCTACAATGAGCAGTTCTTC	CASSYERQGITSAYNEQFF
TRBV7-2	-	18	TRBJ1-3	TGTGCCAGCAGCTTAGGCCTGTCGTGGGGAGTAGGAGGAAACACCATATATTTT	CASSLGLSWGVGGNTIYF
TRBV6-5	-	14	TRBJ1-1	TGTGCCACGCGCCAGGCAGTATTGAACACTGAAGCTTTCTTT	CATRQAVLNTEAFF
TRBV6-2/TRBV6-3	TRBD1	15	TRBJ2-7	TGTGCCAGCAGCCCTCCGGGACAGCAGTCCTACGAGCAGTACTTC	CASSPPGQQSYEQYF
TRBV7-9	TRBD2	16	TRBJ2-5	TGTGCCAGCACAAGTGGCTGGCGGGAGTCGGGGGAGACCCAGTACTTC	CASTSGWRESGETQYF
TRBV6-2/TRBV6-3	TRBD2	17	TRBJ2-7	TGTGCCAGCAGTTTTCCGACTAGCGGGAAAAGCTCCTACGAGCAGTACTTC	CASSFPTSGKSSYEQYF
TRBV5-1	-	15	TRBJ1-2	TGCGCCAGCACTCTAGCCCTAAGCCCTGACTATGGCTACACCTTC	CASTLALSPDYGYTF
TRBV6-5	TRBD1	14	TRBJ2-7	TGTGCCAGCAGTTCGGGACAGGGTGGGAACGAGCAGTACTTC	CASSSGQGGNEQYF
TRBV4-2	TRBD2	15	TRBJ2-5	TGTGCCAGCAGCCAAGCCGCGGGGGGGCAAGAGACCCAGTACTTC	CASSQAAGGQETQYF
TRBV2	TRBD2	16	TRBJ2-7	TGTGCCAGCAAGAGACAGACTAGCGGGCGGACCTACGAGCAGTACTTC	CASKRQTSGRTYEQYF
TRBV9	TRBD2	13	TRBJ2-7	TGTGCCAGCAGCGTAGGACTAGCGGACGAGCAGTACTTC	CASSVGLADEQYF
TRBV27	TRBD1	17	TRBJ1-5	TGTGCCAGCAGTTTACAGGACAGGGCAGGGAGCAATCAGCCCCAGCATTTT	CASSLQDRAGSNQPQHF
TRBV9	-	14	TRBJ1-1	TGTGCCAGCAGCGCCCGACACGGGAACACTGAAGCTTTCTTT	CASSARHGNTEAFF
TRBV15	TRBD1	14	TRBJ1-6	TGTGCCACCTCTAGAGGGGGCGATAATTCACCCCTCCACTTT	CATSRGGDNSPLHF